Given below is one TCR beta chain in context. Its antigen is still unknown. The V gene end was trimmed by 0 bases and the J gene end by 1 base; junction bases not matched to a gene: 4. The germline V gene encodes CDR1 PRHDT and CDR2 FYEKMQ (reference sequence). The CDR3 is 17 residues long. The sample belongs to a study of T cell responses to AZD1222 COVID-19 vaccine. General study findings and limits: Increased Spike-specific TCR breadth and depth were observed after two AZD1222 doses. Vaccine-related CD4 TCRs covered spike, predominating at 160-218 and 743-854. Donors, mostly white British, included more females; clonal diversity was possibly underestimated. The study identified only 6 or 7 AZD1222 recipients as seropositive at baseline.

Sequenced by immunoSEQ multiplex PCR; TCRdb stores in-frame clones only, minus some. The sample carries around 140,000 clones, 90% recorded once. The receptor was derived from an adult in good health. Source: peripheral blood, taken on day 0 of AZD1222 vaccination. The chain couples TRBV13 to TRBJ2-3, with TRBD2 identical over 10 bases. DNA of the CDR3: TGTGCCAGCAGCTTAGGCCAGCTAGCGGGGGGCACAGATACGCAGTATTTT. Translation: CASSLGQLAGGTDTQYF.